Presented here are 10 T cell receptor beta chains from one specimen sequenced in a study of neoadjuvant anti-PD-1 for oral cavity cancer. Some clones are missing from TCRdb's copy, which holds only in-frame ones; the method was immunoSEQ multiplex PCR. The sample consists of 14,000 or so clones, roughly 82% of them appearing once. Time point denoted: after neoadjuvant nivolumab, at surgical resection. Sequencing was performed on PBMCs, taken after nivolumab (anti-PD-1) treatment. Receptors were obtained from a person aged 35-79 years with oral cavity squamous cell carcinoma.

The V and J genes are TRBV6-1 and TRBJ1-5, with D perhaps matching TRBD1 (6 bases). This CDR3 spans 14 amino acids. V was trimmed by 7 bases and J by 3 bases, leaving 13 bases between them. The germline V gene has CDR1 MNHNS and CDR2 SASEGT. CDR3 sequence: CASTPGQLNQPQHF. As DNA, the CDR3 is TGTGCCAGCACCCCGGGACAACTCAATCAGCCCCAGCATTTT.

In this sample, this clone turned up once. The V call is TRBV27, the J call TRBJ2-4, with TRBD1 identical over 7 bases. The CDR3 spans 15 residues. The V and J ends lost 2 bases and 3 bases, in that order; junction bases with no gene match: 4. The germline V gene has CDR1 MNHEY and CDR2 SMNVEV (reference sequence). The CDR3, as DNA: TGTGCCAGCAGTTTAAAAAACAGGGGCAAAAACATTCAGTACTTC. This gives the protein CASSLKNRGKNIQYF.

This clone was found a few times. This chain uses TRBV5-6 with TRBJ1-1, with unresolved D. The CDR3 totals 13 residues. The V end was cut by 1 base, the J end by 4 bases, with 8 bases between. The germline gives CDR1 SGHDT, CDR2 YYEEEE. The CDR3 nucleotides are TGTGCCAGCAGCTTGTTCCTGGGCACTGAAGCTTTCTTT. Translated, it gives CASSLFLGTEAFF.

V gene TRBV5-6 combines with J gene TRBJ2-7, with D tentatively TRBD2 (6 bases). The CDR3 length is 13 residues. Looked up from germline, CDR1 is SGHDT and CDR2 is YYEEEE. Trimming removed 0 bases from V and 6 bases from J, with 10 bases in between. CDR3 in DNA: TGTGCCAGCAGCTTGGGAAGGGGAGGCGAGCAGTACTTC. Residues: CASSLGRGGEQYF.

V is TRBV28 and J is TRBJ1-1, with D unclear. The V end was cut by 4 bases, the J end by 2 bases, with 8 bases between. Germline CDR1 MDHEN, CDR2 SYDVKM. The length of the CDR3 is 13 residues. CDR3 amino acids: CASSWGFNTEAFF. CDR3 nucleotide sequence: TGTGCCAGCAGTTGGGGATTCAACACTGAAGCTTTCTTT.

The CDR3 is CASSWTGGGPYNEQFF. CDR3 coding DNA: TGTGCCAGCAGCTGGACAGGGGGCGGACCCTACAATGAGCAGTTCTTC. V and J are TRBV13 and TRBJ2-1; 11 bases map to TRBD1. The V gene end was trimmed by 4 bases and the J gene end by 2 bases; junction bases not matched to a gene: 4. CDR1 PRHDT and CDR2 FYEKMQ come from the germline V gene (reference sequence). This CDR3 has 16 amino acids.

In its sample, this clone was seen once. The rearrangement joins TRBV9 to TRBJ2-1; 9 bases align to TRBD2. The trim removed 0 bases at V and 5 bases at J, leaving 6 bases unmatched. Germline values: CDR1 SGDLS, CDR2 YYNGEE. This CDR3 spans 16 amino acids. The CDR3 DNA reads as TGTGCCAGCAGCGTAGCTCTGACTAGCGGTGACAATGAGCAGTTCTTC. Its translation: CASSVALTSGDNEQFF.

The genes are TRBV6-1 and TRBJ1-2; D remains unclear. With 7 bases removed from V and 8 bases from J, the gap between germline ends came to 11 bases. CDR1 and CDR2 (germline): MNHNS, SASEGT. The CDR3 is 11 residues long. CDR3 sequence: CASNGPHGYTF. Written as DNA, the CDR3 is TGTGCCAGCAACGGCCCTCACGGCTACACCTTC.

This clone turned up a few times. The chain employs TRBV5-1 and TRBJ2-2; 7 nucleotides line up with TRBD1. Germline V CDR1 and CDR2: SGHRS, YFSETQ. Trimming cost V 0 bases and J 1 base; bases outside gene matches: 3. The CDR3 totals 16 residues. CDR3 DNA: TGCGCCAGCAGCTTGGGGACAGGACTGAACACCGGGGAGCTGTTTTTT. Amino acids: CASSLGTGLNTGELFF.

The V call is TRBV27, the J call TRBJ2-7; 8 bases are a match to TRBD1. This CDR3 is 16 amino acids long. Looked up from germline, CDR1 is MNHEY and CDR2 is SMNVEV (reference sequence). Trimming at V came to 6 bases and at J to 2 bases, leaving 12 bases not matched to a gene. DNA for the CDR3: TGTGCCAGCAGATACGCCTCGGGACAGGATGCCTACGAGCAGTACTTC. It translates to CASRYASGQDAYEQYF.